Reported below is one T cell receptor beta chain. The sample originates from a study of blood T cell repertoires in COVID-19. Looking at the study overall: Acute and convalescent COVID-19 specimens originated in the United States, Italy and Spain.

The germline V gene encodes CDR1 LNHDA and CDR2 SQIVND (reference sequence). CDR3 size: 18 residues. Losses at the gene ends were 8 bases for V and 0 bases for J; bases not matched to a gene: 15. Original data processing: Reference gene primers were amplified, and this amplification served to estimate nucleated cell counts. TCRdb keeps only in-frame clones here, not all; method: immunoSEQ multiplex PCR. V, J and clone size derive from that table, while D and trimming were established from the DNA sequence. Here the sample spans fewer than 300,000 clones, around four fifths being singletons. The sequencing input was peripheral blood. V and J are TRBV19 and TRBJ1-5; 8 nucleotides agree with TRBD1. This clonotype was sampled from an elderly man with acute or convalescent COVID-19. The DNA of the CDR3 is TGTGCCAGTCAAGGACAGGGTGGTTTTTCTCTTAGCAATCAGCCCCAGCATTTT. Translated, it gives CASQGQGGFSLSNQPQHF.